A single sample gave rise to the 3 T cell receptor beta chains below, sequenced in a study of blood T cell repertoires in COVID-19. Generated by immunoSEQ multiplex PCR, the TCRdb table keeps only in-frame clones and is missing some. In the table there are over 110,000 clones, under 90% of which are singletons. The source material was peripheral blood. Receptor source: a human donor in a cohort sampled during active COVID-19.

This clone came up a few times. This CDR3 is CASSLHRGKGYEQYF. The CDR3 nucleotides read TGTGCCAGCAGCTTGCACAGGGGGAAAGGCTACGAGCAGTACTTC. The V and J genes are TRBV7-9 and TRBJ2-7; TRBD1 agrees at 8 bases. V lost 3 bases to trimming and J lost 3 bases; unmatched junction nucleotides: 7. CDR1 is SEHNR and CDR2 is FQNEAQ in the germline V gene (reference sequence). This CDR3 is built from 15 residues.

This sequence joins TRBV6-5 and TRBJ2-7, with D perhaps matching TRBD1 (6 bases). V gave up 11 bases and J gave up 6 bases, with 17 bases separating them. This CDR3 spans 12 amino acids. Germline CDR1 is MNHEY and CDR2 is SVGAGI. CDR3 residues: CAAPGTSREQYF. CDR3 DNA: TGTGCCGCCCCCGGGACAAGTCGCGAGCAGTACTTC.

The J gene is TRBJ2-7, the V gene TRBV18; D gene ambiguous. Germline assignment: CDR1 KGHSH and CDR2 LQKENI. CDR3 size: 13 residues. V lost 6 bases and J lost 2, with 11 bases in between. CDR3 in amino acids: CASSISATYEQYF. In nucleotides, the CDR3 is TGTGCCAGCTCCATCAGCGCGACCTACGAGCAGTACTTC. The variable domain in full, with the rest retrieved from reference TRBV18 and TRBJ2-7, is NAGVMQNPRHLVRRRGQEARLRCSPMKGHSHVYWYRQLPEEGLKFMVYLQKENIIDESGMPKERFSAEFPKEGPSILRIQQVVRGDSAAYFCASSISATYEQYFGPGTRLTVT.